This T cell receptor (beta chain) was captured by sequencing in a study of vaccination and CD4 T cells after COVID-19. About the research overall: Under 10 convalescent patients had mild and one had severe PCR-confirmed SARS-CoV-2 disease. Convalescent patients gave post-COVID blood a median about 110 days post-diagnosis, range 35 to 161.

Scientists ran DNA taken from cultured CD4+ T cells through the Oncomine TCR Beta short-read assay for sequencing. TCRdb re-called the PCR reads with MiXCR, one entry per CDR3 protein. Here the sample spans around 11,000 distinct CDR3 sequences, roughly 59% being singletons. This CDR3 spans 14 amino acids. CDR1 and CDR2 (germline): MNHNS, SASEGT. V lost 3 bases, J lost 4 bases, and 12 bases lay in between. Study-wide findings and caveats: Going from around 20 to 38, median SARS-CoV-2-reactive clonotypes did not rise significantly.

The sample's treatment: approximately 11-day PBMC culture with coronavirus spike peptide pools or control peptides (ViraFEST assay). ViraFEST stimulated the growth of antigen-specific T cells using peptide pools and subsequently profiled their TCRs by sequencing. To note about this clonotype: Antigen: not known.

The TCR sequence derives from a human donor who had recovered from COVID-19. The specimen sequenced was CD4+ T cells from blood, cultured in vitro. J is TRBJ1-2 and V is TRBV6-1; no clear D gene. The DNA for the CDR3 is TGTGCCAGCAGTGAGGTTCACCAAGCCTATGGCTACACCTTC. This codes for CASSEVHQAYGYTF.